The present TCR beta chain was sequenced within a study of CD8+CD57+ T cells in acquired aplastic anemia. Overall study context: Mean yield of DNA from sorted CD4+ and CD8+ cells was 2.5 to 4 ug. Study conclusions and caveats: Both patients and controls carried the same twenty-nine CD8+ CDR3 sequences. A significant difference in CD8+ Simpson's diversity between patients and controls was not found.

Germline assignment: CDR1 SEHNR and CDR2 FQNEAQ (reference sequence). Trimming left V 2 bases short and J 3 bases short, with 12 bases between. This CDR3 has 15 residues. For CDR3 and TCR beta VDJ profiling, genomic DNA was the template used. TCRdb re-analysed the reads in MiXCR, keeping a single row per CDR3 protein. The table records about 200,000 distinct CDR3 sequences, approximately 65% of them present only once. Note on this clonotype: What it binds is unknown.

CD8+CD57+ cell expansion had been shown by flow cytometry in patients chosen for sequencing. Everyone among the patients had severe acquired aplastic anemia. The specimen sequenced was sorted CD4+, CD8+, or CD8+CD57+ T cells (not recorded which) from PBMCs. V gene TRBV7-9 combines with J gene TRBJ2-3, with D perhaps matching TRBD1 (5 bases). The sequence came from a human donor with aplastic anemia. The CDR3 reads CASSLTGFGTDTQYF. CDR3 sequence (DNA): TGTGCCAGCAGCTTAACAGGTTTCGGTACAGATACGCAGTATTTT.